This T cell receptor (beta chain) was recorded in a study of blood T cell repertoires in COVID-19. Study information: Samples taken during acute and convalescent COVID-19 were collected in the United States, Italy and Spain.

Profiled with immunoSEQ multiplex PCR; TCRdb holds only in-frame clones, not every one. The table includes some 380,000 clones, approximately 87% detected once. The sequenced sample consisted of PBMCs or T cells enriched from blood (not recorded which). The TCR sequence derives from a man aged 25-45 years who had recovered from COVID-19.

CDR3 protein: CASSVLAGGSYNEQFF. The CDR3 nucleotides are TGTGCCAGCAGTGTACTAGCGGGGGGCTCCTACAATGAGCAGTTCTTC. The chain has TRBV27 and TRBJ2-1; 12 bases align to TRBD2. The J segment lost 0 bases and the V segment lost 5 bases, leaving 2 bases of the junction unmatched. Germline V gene lookup returns CDR1 MNHEY and CDR2 SMNVEV (reference sequence). The CDR3 is 16 amino acids.